The rows below give T cell receptor beta chains drawn from one sample of a study of blood T cell repertoires in COVID-19. Clones were sequenced by immunoSEQ multiplex PCR, and TCRdb holds only the in-frame ones, with some missing. The top ten clones hold approximately 6% of a sample with around 250,000 clones, about 86% of them seen once. Sequencing used peripheral blood. The source is a man older than 75 with acute or convalescent COVID-19. Both conserved end residues are part of each CDR3. Each record gives: D gene, V gene, clone size, J gene, CDR3 DNA, CDR3 protein. A D gene is named only where the DNA matches it firmly. The size entry is marked missing in some rows and otherwise reads once, few, many or a size class.

>-|TRBV5-5|-|TRBJ2-1
TGTGCCAGCAGACAAACTAGGACTTACAATGAGCAGTTCTTC
CASRQTRTYNEQFF
>TRBD1|TRBV19|-|TRBJ2-5
TGTGCCAGTAGTACGCCGGGACAGCCTTCGTACCAAGAGACCCAGTACTTC
CASSTPGQPSYQETQYF
>-|TRBV10-3|-|TRBJ1-4
TGTGCCATCAGACAGGGCGCTAATGAAAAACTGTTTTTT
CAIRQGANEKLFF
>TRBD1|TRBV28|-|TRBJ2-6
TGTGCCAGCAGTTACATGACAGGGTCTGGGGCCAACGTCCTGACTTTC
CASSYMTGSGANVLTF
>-|TRBV7-2|-|TRBJ2-7
TGTGCCAGCAGCTTATACGTCTCTAGCTCCTACGAGCAGTACTTC
CASSLYVSSSYEQYF
>TRBD1|TRBV29-1|few|TRBJ2-7
TGCAGCGTCTGGACAGGTTACGAGCAGTACTTC
CSVWTGYEQYF
>-|TRBV6-5|-|TRBJ2-5
TGTGCCAGCAGTTTCGCAGGGCAAGAGACCCAGTACTTC
CASSFAGQETQYF
>TRBD1|TRBV7-3|-|TRBJ2-6
TGTGCCAGCAGCCCAGGGGGACAGGGTTTCTCTGGGGCCAACGTCCTGACTTTC
CASSPGGQGFSGANVLTF
>TRBD1|TRBV6-1|-|TRBJ2-1
TGTGCCAGCAGTGAATCAGGGGGCCCCTACAATGAGCAGTTCTTC
CASSESGGPYNEQFF
>-|TRBV18|-|TRBJ1-5
TGTGCCAGCTCACCTCTTTTCCGGCGACGGAGGAATCAGCCCCAGCATTTT
CASSPLFRRRRNQPQHF
>-|TRBV5-4|-|TRBJ1-3
TGTGCCAGCAGCTTGGACACCTTCTCTGGAAACACCATATATTTT
CASSLDTFSGNTIYF
>TRBD2|TRBV3-1/TRBV3-2|-|TRBJ2-7
TGTGCCAGCAGCCGGGGAGGGTCCTACGAGCAGTACTTC
CASSRGGSYEQYF
>-|TRBV5-1|-|TRBJ2-5
TGCGCCAGCAGAATGGGACAACCCCAAGAGACCCAGTACTTC
CASRMGQPQETQYF
>TRBD1|TRBV30|-|TRBJ1-6
TGTGCCTGGAGTGTAGAGGACAGGGACAGGCCACCCCTCCACTTT
CAWSVEDRDRPPLHF
>TRBD1|TRBV4-1|once|TRBJ2-4
TGCGCCAGCAGCCAACCAGGGGGTCGGGAAAACATTCAGTACTTC
CASSQPGGRENIQYF
>-|TRBV5-8|-|TRBJ2-7
TGTGCCAGCAGCTTGGGTCAGTCCTACGAGCAGTACTTC
CASSLGQSYEQYF
>TRBD1|TRBV5-1|-|TRBJ1-1
TGCGCCAGCAGCTTGGAGGGGGCGTACACTGAAGCTTTCTTT
CASSLEGAYTEAFF
>-|TRBV28|once|TRBJ1-5
TGTGCCAGCAGTTTACTCACAGGGCGACAGCCCCAGCATTTT
CASSLLTGRQPQHF
>-|TRBV9|-|TRBJ2-2
TGTGCCAGCAGCTCAGGGGTCACCGGGGAGCTGTTTTTT
CASSSGVTGELFF
>-|TRBV11-2|-|TRBJ2-1
TGTGCCAGCAGCTTAGTGGAGTTTGAGCAGTTCTTC
CASSLVEFEQFF